One TCR beta chain is described in this entry. The germline V and J ends were trimmed by 3 bases and 11 bases, with 13 bases remaining between them. There are 12 residues in the CDR3. This sample was taken from a study of blood T cell repertoires in COVID-19. Using immunoSEQ multiplex PCR, the repertoire was profiled, and TCRdb retains in-frame clones only, with some absent. Counted here are 200,000 to 250,000 clones, around 89% occurring once; the ten biggest clones make up 3.5% to 5%. The V and J genes are TRBV12-3 or TRBV12-4 and TRBJ1-1, with D unclear. The sample was PBMCs or T cells enriched from blood (not recorded which). This receptor was taken from a woman in her 30s who had recovered from COVID-19. The CDR3 DNA is TGTGCCAGCAGTTTTTCCGGTGGAGAGGCTTTCTTT. Protein product: CASSFSGGEAFF.